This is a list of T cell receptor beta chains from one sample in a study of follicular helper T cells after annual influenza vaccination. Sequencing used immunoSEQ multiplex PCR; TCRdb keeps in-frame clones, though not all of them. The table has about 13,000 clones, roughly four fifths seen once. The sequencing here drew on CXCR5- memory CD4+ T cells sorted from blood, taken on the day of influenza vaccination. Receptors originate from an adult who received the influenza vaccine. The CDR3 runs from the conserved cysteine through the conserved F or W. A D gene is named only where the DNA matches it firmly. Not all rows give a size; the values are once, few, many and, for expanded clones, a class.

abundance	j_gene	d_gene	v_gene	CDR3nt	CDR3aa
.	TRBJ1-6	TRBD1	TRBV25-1	TGTGCCAGCAGAACGGACAGGGTGAATTCACCCCTCCACTTT	CASRTDRVNSPLHF
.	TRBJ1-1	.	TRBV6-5	TGTGCCAGCAGTTCCCCGAGCGACAGAGGGGCTTTCTTT	CASSSPSDRGAFF
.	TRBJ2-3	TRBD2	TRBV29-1	TGCAGCGTTGGGTTACTAGCGGGGGGTCTCACAGATACGCAGTATTTT	CSVGLLAGGLTDTQYF
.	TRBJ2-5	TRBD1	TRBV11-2	TGTGCCAGCAGCCGTCCCGGGACAGGGTGGAATGAAGAGACCCAGTACTTC	CASSRPGTGWNEETQYF
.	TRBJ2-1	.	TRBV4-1	TGCGCCAGCAGCCAATTGTCCAGAGGCCGGGAGTTCTTC	CASSQLSRGREFF
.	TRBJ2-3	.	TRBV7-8	TGTGCCAGCAGCCCGTGGACTTTTCTGAACACAGATACGCAGTATTTT	CASSPWTFLNTDTQYF
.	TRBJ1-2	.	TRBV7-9	TGTGCCAGCAGCCTCCTTAACTATGGCTACACCTTC	CASSLLNYGYTF
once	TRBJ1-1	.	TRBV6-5	TGTGCCAGCAGTTACTCAGGGCGGGGGAACACTGAAGCTTTCTTT	CASSYSGRGNTEAFF
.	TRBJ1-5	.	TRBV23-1	TGCGCCAGCCTGGATCAGCCCCAGCATTTT	CASLDQPQHF
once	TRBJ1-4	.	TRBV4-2	TGTGCCAGCAGCCCGTCCCAAGTGCGAGTAAGAGAAAAACTGTTTTTT	CASSPSQVRVREKLFF
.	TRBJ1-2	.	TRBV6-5	TGTGCCAGCAGTTACGGATGGCAGGGCTTAGGGTATGGCTACACCTTC	CASSYGWQGLGYGYTF
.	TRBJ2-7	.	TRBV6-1	TGTGCCAGCAGTGTTGGGCCGGTCTACGAGCAGTACTTC	CASSVGPVYEQYF
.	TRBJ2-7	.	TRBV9	TGTGCCAGCAGCCCAAGTACAATAATTGACGCGGAGCAGTACTTC	CASSPSTIIDAEQYF
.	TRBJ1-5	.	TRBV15	TGTGCCACCAGCAGAGATAGGATGGATCAGCCCCAGCATTTT	CATSRDRMDQPQHF
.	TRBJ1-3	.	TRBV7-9	TGTGCCAGCAGCTTCAGACAGAGCTCTGGAAACACCATATATTTT	CASSFRQSSGNTIYF
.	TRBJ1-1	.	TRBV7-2	TGTGCCAGCAGCTTCCGGGGTGTGAACACTGAAGCTTTCTTT	CASSFRGVNTEAFF
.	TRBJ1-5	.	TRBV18	TGTGCCAGCTCACCAATAGCTAATGACCCCGGGACCCAGCATTTT	CASSPIANDPGTQHF
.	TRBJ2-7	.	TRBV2	TGTGCCAGCACCAGGGGAGGTTACGAGCAGTACTTC	CASTRGGYEQYF
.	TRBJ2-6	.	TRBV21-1	TGTGCCAGCAGCAAAGCCGACGAGGGGGCGAGGGTTGGGGCCAACGTCCTGACTTTC	CASSKADEGARVGANVLTF
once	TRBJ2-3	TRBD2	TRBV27	TGTGCCAGCAGTCTACGACTAGCGGGGGCGGGGGATACGCAGTATTTT	CASSLRLAGAGDTQYF
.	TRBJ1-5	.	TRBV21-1	TGTGCCAGCAGCAATCCGGGACTAGGGAGCAATCAGCCCCAGCATTTT	CASSNPGLGSNQPQHF
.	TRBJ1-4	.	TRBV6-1	TGTGCCATCAGGGACCAGCCTGAGGCTAATGAAAAACTGTTTTTT	CAIRDQPEANEKLFF
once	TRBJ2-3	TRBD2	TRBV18	TGTGCCAGCTCGTGGTCAGTAGCGGGGGGGCCATCAACAGATACGCAGTATTTT	CASSWSVAGGPSTDTQYF
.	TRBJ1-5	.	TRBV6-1	TGTGCCAGCAGTGCCCCAGTAAATCAGCCCCAGCATTTT	CASSAPVNQPQHF
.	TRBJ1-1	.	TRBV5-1	TGCGCCAGCAGCTTGGAGTTGGGGGGTACGGCTTTCTTT	CASSLELGGTAFF
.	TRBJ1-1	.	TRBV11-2	TGTGCCAGCAGCTTTCCCATGAACACTGAAGCTTTCTTT	CASSFPMNTEAFF
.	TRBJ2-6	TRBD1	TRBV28	TGTGCCAGCAGTTTTCCACGGACAGGCGGCTCTGGGGCCAACGTCCTGACTTTC	CASSFPRTGGSGANVLTF
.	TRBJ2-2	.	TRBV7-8	TGTGCCAGCAGCCAGTCGCTGGGGGTGAACACCGGGGAGCTGTTTTTT	CASSQSLGVNTGELFF
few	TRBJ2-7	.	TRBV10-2	TGCGCCAGCAGCGAGGTAGGTAAGGGGTACTTC	CASSEVGKGYF
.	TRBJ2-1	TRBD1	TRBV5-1	TGCGCCAGCAGCCCCGGACAGGGGTTTGAGCAGTTCTTC	CASSPGQGFEQFF
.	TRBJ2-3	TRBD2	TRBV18	TGTGCCAGCTCACCAACTAGCGGGGGCACAGATACGCAGTATTTT	CASSPTSGGTDTQYF
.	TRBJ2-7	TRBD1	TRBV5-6	TGTGCCAGCAGCTTGGACAGGGGGCGATACGAGCAGTACTTC	CASSLDRGRYEQYF
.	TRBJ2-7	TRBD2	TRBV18	TGTGCCAGCTCACTCGGACTAGCGGGGGTCTCCTACGAGCAGTACTTC	CASSLGLAGVSYEQYF
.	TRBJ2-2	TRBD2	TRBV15	TGTGCCACCAGAGCCCAACTAGCGGGGGAGCCCACGAACACCGGGGAGCTGTTTTTT	CATRAQLAGEPTNTGELFF
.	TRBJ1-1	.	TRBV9	TGTGCCAGCAGCGTGTCAGGGGAGAACACTGAAGCTTTCTTT	CASSVSGENTEAFF
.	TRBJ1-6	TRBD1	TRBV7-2	TGTGCCAGCAGCTTAGGGACAGGGAATAATTCACCCCTCCACTTT	CASSLGTGNNSPLHF
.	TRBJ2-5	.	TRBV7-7	TGTGCCAGCAGCTTAATCCTCGCGGCAGGCAGGGAGGTCCAGTACTTC	CASSLILAAGREVQYF
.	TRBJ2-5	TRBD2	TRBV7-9	TGTGCCAGCAGCGCCGCTAGCGGGGGAAGAGGGGAGACCCAGTACTTC	CASSAASGGRGETQYF
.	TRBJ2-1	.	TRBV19	TGTGCCAGTAGGGCCGGACTCCTTGTCGAGCCAGATCCCTACAATGAGCAGTTCTTC	CASRAGLLVEPDPYNEQFF
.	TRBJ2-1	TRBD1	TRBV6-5	TGTGCCAGCACCCCGAGAGGGGGCGGGTACAATGAGCAGTTCTTC	CASTPRGGGYNEQFF
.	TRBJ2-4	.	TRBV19	TGTGCCAGTAGTACCCGACGGATAAACATTCAGTACTTC	CASSTRRINIQYF
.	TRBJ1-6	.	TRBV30	TGTGCCTGGAGTGTATTACATAATAATTCACCCCTCCACTTT	CAWSVLHNNSPLHF
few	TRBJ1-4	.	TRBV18	TGTGCCAGCTCATCGGGAGAAAAACTGTTTTTT	CASSSGEKLFF
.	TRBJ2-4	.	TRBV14	TGTGCCAGCAGCCAAGGAGAACCCCAGCTAGCCAAAAACATTCAGTACTTC	CASSQGEPQLAKNIQYF
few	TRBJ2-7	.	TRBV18	TGTGCCAGCTCAGCAGGCCAAAGGTCGCCCTACGAGCAGTACTTC	CASSAGQRSPYEQYF
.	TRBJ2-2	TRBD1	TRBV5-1	TGCGCCAGCAACATGGGGGCAGGGGGCACCGGGGAGCTGTTTTTT	CASNMGAGGTGELFF
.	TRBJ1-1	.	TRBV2	TGTGCCAGCAGAGGTACGGTGTGGAACACTGAAGCTTTCTTT	CASRGTVWNTEAFF
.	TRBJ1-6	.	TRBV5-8	TGTGCCAGCAGCCGCGTCAGGGGACCAGGTATATCGGATTCACCCCTCCACTTT	CASSRVRGPGISDSPLHF
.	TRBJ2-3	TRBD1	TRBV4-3	TGCGCCAGCAGCCCAGGAAGGGACAGGTTCTTCGCAGATACGCAGTATTTT	CASSPGRDRFFADTQYF
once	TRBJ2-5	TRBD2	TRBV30	TGTGCCTGGAGCACAGCTCGGACTAGCGGGGGCCGCTACCAAGAGACCCAGTACTTC	CAWSTARTSGGRYQETQYF
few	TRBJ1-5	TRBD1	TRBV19	TGTGCCAGTCCGGGACAGACCTTGGAGGGCAATCAGCCCCAGCATTTT	CASPGQTLEGNQPQHF
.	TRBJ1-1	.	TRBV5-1	TGCGCCAGCAGCTTGCGGATGGACGGAGAAGCTTTCTTT	CASSLRMDGEAFF
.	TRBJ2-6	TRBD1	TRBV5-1	TGCGCCAGCCGGGACAGTTCGGGGGCCAACGTCCTGACTTTC	CASRDSSGANVLTF
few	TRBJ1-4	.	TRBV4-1	TGCGCCAGCAGATTAGGGGGGGCTAATGAAAAACTGTTTTTT	CASRLGGANEKLFF
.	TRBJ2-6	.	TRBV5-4	TGTGCCAGCAGCCCCCAGATAACAGGCTCTGGGGCCAACGTCCTGACTTTC	CASSPQITGSGANVLTF
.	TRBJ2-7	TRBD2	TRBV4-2	TGTGCCAGCAGCCAATACGCCGGAGCGGGGGGCCCTTACGAGCAGTACTTC	CASSQYAGAGGPYEQYF